A single sample gave rise to the 28 T cell receptor beta chains below, sequenced in a study of blood T cell repertoires in COVID-19. The assay was immunoSEQ multiplex PCR, and TCRdb's table has in-frame clones only and misses some. The sample carries 200,000 or so clones, roughly nine tenths recorded once. Input material: peripheral blood. The source is a woman between 45 and 60 years old with acute or convalescent COVID-19.

This clone was seen more than once but under ten times. The J gene is TRBJ1-2, the V gene TRBV3-1 (or the pseudogene TRBV3-2); 8 bases are a match to TRBD1. Per the germline V gene, CDR1 is LGHDT and CDR2 is YNNKEL (reference sequence). The CDR3 covers 16 residues. V shed 1 base, J shed 5 bases, and the junction held 9 bases outside the gene matches. CDR3: CASSQVATGVGYGYTF. In DNA form, the CDR3 reads TGTGCCAGCAGCCAAGTCGCGACAGGGGTCGGATATGGCTACACCTTC.

V is TRBV7-2 and J is TRBJ1-2; TRBD1 agrees at 7 bases. CDR1 SGHTA and CDR2 FQGNSA come from the germline V gene. V trimming: 4 bases; J trimming: 4 bases; junction bases outside the gene matches: 9. The CDR3 is 15 amino acids. The CDR3 reads CASSSQGGSSYGYTF. DNA of the CDR3: TGTGCCAGCAGCTCCCAAGGGGGCTCTAGCTATGGCTACACCTTC.

The chain has TRBV4-1 and TRBJ2-1, with 11 positions matching TRBD2. The CDR3 has 15 residues. The germline V gene has CDR1 MGHRA and CDR2 YSYEKL. V shed 1 base and J 4 bases; nucleotides not matched to a gene: 0. The CDR3 is CASSQGTSGYNEQFF. The DNA for the CDR3 is TGCGCCAGCAGCCAAGGGACTAGCGGGTACAATGAGCAGTTCTTC.

The rearrangement uses TRBV9 and TRBJ1-2; a possible D gene is TRBD1 (5 bases). Trimming pared 0 bases from V and 1 base from J, leaving 7 bases between. Germline-derived CDR1 and CDR2 are SGDLS and YYNGEE. The length of the CDR3 is 14 residues. The CDR3 bases are TGTGCCAGCAGCGTAGTAGGGGATAACTATGGCTACACCTTC. Its protein is CASSVVGDNYGYTF.

V usage is TRBV5-1 and J usage is TRBJ2-3; possibly TRBD2 for D (6 bases). Germline V gene lookup returns CDR1 SGHRS and CDR2 YFSETQ. Trimming removed 4 bases at V and 0 bases at J, with 12 bases between. This CDR3 contains 15 residues. The DNA of the CDR3 is TGCGCCAGCAGCCTGGGAGGAAGTAGCACAGATACGCAGTATTTT. Encoded protein: CASSLGGSSTDTQYF.

The chain joins TRBV7-9 to TRBJ2-1; 16 nucleotides line up with TRBD2. V lost 5 bases, J lost 8 bases, and 9 bases stayed unmatched. Per the germline V gene, CDR1 is SEHNR and CDR2 is FQNEAQ (reference sequence). This CDR3 is 17 amino acids long. The CDR3: CASSAGTSGRVVDEQFF. For the CDR3, the DNA is TGTGCCAGCAGCGCCGGGACTAGCGGGAGGGTAGTGGATGAGCAGTTCTTC.

The chain links TRBV5-5 to TRBJ2-5; 7 bases align to TRBD1. The CDR3 is made up of 14 amino acids. The germline gives CDR1 SGHKS, CDR2 YYEKEE (reference sequence). The trim removed 4 bases at V and 3 bases at J, leaving 6 bases unmatched. The CDR3 coding sequence is TGTGCCAGCAGCCAATCCGGGACAGAAGAGACCCAGTACTTC. Amino acids: CASSQSGTEETQYF.

The rearrangement links TRBV27 to TRBJ1-5, with a tentative D call TRBD1 (5 bases). This CDR3 has 13 residues. In germline, CDR1 is MNHEY, CDR2 SMNVEV (reference sequence). The CDR3 coding sequence is TGTTCTTCGGCAGGGAAGTTCAATCAGCCCCAGCATTTT. Residues: CSSAGKFNQPQHF.

The chain employs TRBV9 and TRBJ2-2; D is uncertain. The V and J ends lost 4 bases and 7 bases respectively, with 8 bases between them. The CDR3 totals 12 residues. The V gene's germline CDR1 is SGDLS and CDR2 YYNGEE. For the CDR3, the DNA is TGTGCCAGCAGCTCAGGCTACGGGGAGCTGTTTTTT. It translates to CASSSGYGELFF.

J is TRBJ1-1 and V is TRBV30; D unresolved. CDR1 is GTSNPN and CDR2 is SVGIG in the germline V gene (reference sequence). The CDR3 consists of 15 residues. V was cut by 0 bases and J by 3 bases, with 14 bases left in between. The DNA of the CDR3 is TGTGCCTGGAGTGTAGCCGGACGGGATTACACTGAAGCTTTCTTT. Its translation is CAWSVAGRDYTEAFF.

This clone was observed a single time. The chain couples TRBV4-1 to TRBJ2-5; no clear D gene. CDR3 size: 14 residues. Germline V gene lookup returns CDR1 MGHRA and CDR2 YSYEKL. V was trimmed by 4 bases and J by 5 bases, leaving 14 bases between them. Here the CDR3 reads CASSRGPVGETQYF. The CDR3, as DNA: TGCGCCAGCAGCCGCGGCCCGGTTGGTGAGACCCAGTACTTC.

The chain recombines TRBV5-4 with TRBJ1-2; weak D call: TRBD1 (5 bases). The CDR3 runs to 14 residues. From germline, CDR1 is SGHNT and CDR2 YYREEE (reference sequence). V was trimmed by 0 bases and J by 4 bases, leaving 10 bases between them. The CDR3 sequence is CASSLDRKGYGYTF. CDR3 nucleotide sequence: TGTGCCAGCAGCTTGGACAGGAAGGGCTATGGCTACACCTTC.

A few counts support this clone. V is TRBV2 and J is TRBJ2-7; 8 bases match TRBD1. Trimming removed 6 bases from V and 4 bases from J; junction bases left unmatched: 2. From germline, CDR1 is SNHLY and CDR2 FYNNEI. This CDR3 is 12 amino acids long. CDR3 nucleotides: TGTGCCAGCAGAGGACAGGGATACGAGCAGTACTTC. Translated: CASRGQGYEQYF.

The rearrangement joins TRBV10-3 to TRBJ2-3; D is perhaps TRBD2 (5 bases). V lost 7 bases and J lost 5, with 7 bases in between. Germline loops: CDR1 ENHRY, CDR2 SYGVKD. This CDR3 has 11 residues. The CDR3 region has the DNA TGTGCCATCAAAAGCGGAGATACGCAGTATTTT. Its translation: CAIKSGDTQYF.

In the case of this clone: Different DNA sequences within this sample yield the same CDR3. The gene calls are TRBV9 and TRBJ2-5; 12 nucleotides agree with TRBD2. J lost 4 bases, V lost 1 base, and 11 bases had no gene match. Per germline, CDR1 SGDLS and CDR2 YYNGEE. The CDR3 loop spans 18 amino acids. The CDR3 nucleotides are TGTGCCAGCAGCGTACTTGGTGGACTAGCGGGAAGAGGAGAGACCCAGTACTTC. Protein product: CASSVLGGLAGRGETQYF.

The chain employs TRBV10-3 and TRBJ2-5, with TRBD2 matching over 8 bases. The CDR3 is 13 amino acids. Germline V gene sequence: CDR1 ENHRY, CDR2 SYGVKD. The V and J ends lost 10 bases and 1 base, in that order; junction bases with no gene match: 5. This CDR3 reads CATRGEAQETQYF. The CDR3 DNA reads TGTGCCACGCGGGGGGAGGCCCAAGAGACCCAGTACTTC.

V gene TRBV12-5 combines with J gene TRBJ2-1; TRBD2 matches 8 bases. The CDR3 contains 22 residues. J gave up 4 bases and V 2 bases, and 25 bases lay outside the gene matches. Germline CDR1 LGHNT, CDR2 FRNRAP. CDR3 bases: TGTGCTAGTGGTTTGTCCACCTTAGAAGGGCTAGCGGGTCATCAACAATACAATGAGCAGTTCTTC. It encodes CASGLSTLEGLAGHQQYNEQFF.

The chain links TRBV5-1 to TRBJ2-3; the match to TRBD2 covers 7 bases. CDR1 and CDR2 (germline): SGHRS, YFSETQ. This CDR3 is built from 14 residues. J gave up 6 bases and V 7 bases, and 11 bases lay outside the gene matches. The CDR3: CASRKWNGGDTQYF. The CDR3 DNA follows: TGCGCCAGCCGTAAGTGGAACGGGGGGGATACGCAGTATTTT.

The chain has TRBV19 and TRBJ2-3, with 7 bases fitting TRBD2. Germline V CDR1 and CDR2: LNHDA, SQIVND (reference sequence). The ends lost 1 base at V and 5 bases at J; junction bases unmatched: 6. There are 15 residues in the CDR3. The CDR3 loop is CASSIVGGRGDTQYF. CDR3 DNA sequence: TGTGCCAGTAGTATAGTGGGAGGGAGAGGAGATACGCAGTATTTT.

In this sample, this clone turned up a few times. This chain joins TRBV6-2 or TRBV6-3 and TRBJ2-3; 9 bases fit TRBD1. Germline V lookup: CDR1 MNHEY, CDR2 SVGEGT. Trimming cost V 6 bases and J 3 bases; bases outside gene matches: 10. The CDR3 has 16 residues. The CDR3 nucleotides read TGTGCCAGCAGCCTCATCCGGGACAGGGTAACAGATACGCAGTATTTT. It codes for CASSLIRDRVTDTQYF.

V and J are TRBV28 and TRBJ1-2; D perhaps matches TRBD1 (6 bases). The CDR3 contains 12 residues. The V end was cut by 6 bases, the J end by 12 bases, with 17 bases between. Germline loops: CDR1 MDHEN, CDR2 SYDVKM. CDR3 protein: CASSLTRTENTF. The CDR3 bases are TGTGCCAGCAGCCTAACTCGGACAGAGAACACCTTC.

The chain is built from TRBV3-1 (or the pseudogene TRBV3-2) and TRBJ2-3; D possibly corresponds to TRBD1 (6 bases). The CDR3 loop spans 16 amino acids. Germline CDR1 is LGHDT and CDR2 is YNNKEL (reference sequence). Trimming removed 0 bases at V and 2 bases at J, with 12 bases between. CDR3 sequence (DNA): TGTGCCAGCAGCCAAGATGGGGGCGGACCCACAGATACGCAGTATTTT. Its translation: CASSQDGGGPTDTQYF.

This clone was observed a few times. V is TRBV19 and J is TRBJ1-1; D is possibly TRBD1 (5 bases). The CDR3 covers 14 residues. Trimming stripped 5 bases from V and 1 base from J, with 11 bases between. CDR1 is LNHDA, CDR2 SQIVND, per germline (reference sequence). The CDR3 DNA follows: TGTGCCAGTAGTTGGGGAGGGACGAACACTGAAGCTTTCTTT. Translating it yields CASSWGGTNTEAFF.

This rearrangement joins TRBV3-1 (or the pseudogene TRBV3-2) to TRBJ1-4; D is possibly TRBD1 (5 bases). CDR1 and CDR2 from the germline V gene are LGHDT and YNNKEL (reference sequence). The CDR3 totals 14 residues. Trimming took 0 bases from V and 8 from J, leaving 10 bases between them. This chain's CDR3 is CASSQDGPGEKLFF. The CDR3 DNA is TGTGCCAGCAGCCAAGATGGCCCAGGGGAAAAACTGTTTTTT.

The chain couples TRBV24-1 to TRBJ1-5, with 9 bases identical to TRBD1. V was pared by 9 bases and J by 6 bases, with 8 bases of the junction left unmatched. The CDR3 has 14 residues. CDR1 and CDR2 from the germline V gene are KGHDR and SFDVKD. CDR3 coding DNA: TGTGCCACCGGGCCGGGACAGGGAACTCAGCCCCAGCATTTT. Translation gives CATGPGQGTQPQHF.

V and J are TRBV5-1 and TRBJ2-1; weak D call: TRBD1 (5 bases). Germline loops: CDR1 SGHRS, CDR2 YFSETQ. The V and J ends lost 3 bases and 3 bases respectively, with 16 bases between them. CDR3 length equals 16 residues. CDR3 coding DNA: TGCGCCAGCAGCTCGTCAGGGATTGGAAACTACAATGAGCAGTTCTTC. Its protein product is CASSSSGIGNYNEQFF. The whole variable domain, filled in from reference TRBV5-1 and TRBJ2-1, reads KAGVTQTPRYLIKTRGQQVTLSCSPISGHRSVSWYQQTPGQGLQFLFEYFSETQRNKGNFPGRFSGRQFSNSRSEMNVSTLELGDSALYLCASSSSGIGNYNEQFFGPGTRLTVL.

CDR3 region: CAISGGENTEAFF. CDR3 DNA sequence: TGTGCCATCAGTGGGGGAGAGAACACTGAAGCTTTCTTT. The chain employs TRBV10-3 and TRBJ1-1; D is ambiguous. V was trimmed by 4 bases and J by 1 base, leaving 7 bases between them. The CDR3 is 13 residues long. In germline, CDR1 is ENHRY, CDR2 SYGVKD.

The rearrangement links TRBV5-1 to TRBJ1-1, with D maybe TRBD1 (6 bases). Germline loops: CDR1 SGHRS, CDR2 YFSETQ. This CDR3 spans 14 amino acids. Trimming cost V 5 bases and J 1 base, with 12 bases left between them. This CDR3 is CASRLKTGNTEAFF. The CDR3 DNA follows: TGCGCCAGCAGATTAAAGACAGGGAACACTGAAGCTTTCTTT.